A selection of T cell receptor beta chains follows, all from one sample in a study of vaccination and CD4 T cells after COVID-19. TCRdb reprocessed the PCR reads with MiXCR, giving one entry per CDR3 protein. This table holds approximately 13,000 distinct CDR3 sequences, around 27% found once. Which antigens these TCRs recognize remains unknown. Sequences were derived from CD4+ T cells from blood, cultured in vitro, sampled before SARS-CoV-2 vaccination. These receptors were collected from a human donor who received a COVID-19 vaccine. The CDR3 runs from the conserved cysteine through the conserved F or W. D genes are given only for firm matches. A row's size may be missing; if present it is once, few, many or a size class.

v_gene,j_gene,abundance,len,d_gene,CDR3aa,CDR3nt
TRBV30,TRBJ1-2,-,12,-,CALKRTTHGYTF,TGTGCCTTAAAAAGAACAACCCATGGCTACACCTTC
TRBV5-1,TRBJ1-1,-,13,-,CASSLVSNLEAFF,TGCGCCAGCAGCTTGGTGAGCAACCTAGAAGCTTTCTTT
TRBV14,TRBJ2-7,few,17,-,CASSQDFGVGSSYEQYF,TGTGCCAGCAGCCAAGACTTCGGCGTGGGGAGCTCCTACGAGCAGTACTTC
TRBV20-1,TRBJ1-3,few,14,-,CSALHGTRGNTIYF,TGCAGTGCTTTACACGGGACTCGAGGAAACACCATATATTTT
TRBV19,TRBJ1-2,few,17,TRBD1,CASSTGTGPPHIYGYTF,TGTGCCAGTAGTACTGGGACAGGCCCTCCTCATATCTATGGCTACACCTTC
TRBV27,TRBJ1-6,-,16,-,CAHSVQGDFGNSPLHF,TGTGCCCACAGCGTTCAGGGAGATTTTGGGAATTCACCCCTCCACTTT
TRBV12-3/TRBV12-4,TRBJ2-5,-,15,TRBD2,CASSSRTRPQETQYF,TGTGCCAGCAGTTCCAGGACTAGGCCCCAAGAGACCCAGTACTTC
TRBV6-5,TRBJ1-6,few,15,-,CASSYSDVAGSPLHF,TGTGCCAGCAGTTACTCAGACGTTGCGGGTTCACCCCTCCACTTT
TRBV12-3/TRBV12-4,TRBJ2-5,-,14,-,CASSLGVLQETQYF,TGTGCCAGCAGTTTAGGGGTACTCCAAGAGACCCAGTACTTC
TRBV20-1,TRBJ2-5,few,16,TRBD2,CSARGTSGGIEETQYF,TGCAGTGCTAGAGGGACTAGCGGGGGGATAGAAGAGACCCAGTACTTC
TRBV6-1,TRBJ2-7,few,12,-,CASRGKLYEQYF,TGTGCCAGCAGAGGCAAGCTTTACGAGCAGTACTTC
TRBV6-1,TRBJ2-3,-,20,-,CASSLSTGGASGGFTDTQYF,TGTGCCAGCAGCCTATCGACAGGGGGGGCTAGCGGGGGTTTTACAGATACGCAGTATTTT
TRBV5-1,TRBJ2-3,-,14,-,CASSRDWKTDTQYF,TGCGCCAGCAGCCGGGACTGGAAGACAGATACGCAGTATTTT
TRBV2,TRBJ2-2,-,15,TRBD1,CASRFGTENTGELFF,TGTGCCAGCAGGTTCGGGACAGAGAACACCGGGGAGCTGTTTTTT
TRBV4-1,TRBJ2-5,-,18,-,CASSQTAVGQGTLETQYF,TGCGCCAGCAGCCAAACCGCGGTGGGGCAGGGAACGCTTGAGACCCAGTACTTC
TRBV18,TRBJ1-1,-,14,-,CASSPFAGSTEAFF,TGTGCCAGCTCACCATTTGCAGGGTCCACTGAAGCTTTCTTT
TRBV2,TRBJ1-1,-,14,TRBD1,CASTSTGWNTEAFF,TGTGCCAGTACTTCGACAGGGTGGAACACTGAAGCTTTCTTT
TRBV2,TRBJ1-6,-,14,-,CASSVAGSGSPLHF,TGTGCCAGCAGTGTGGCAGGGTCGGGTTCACCCCTCCACTTT
TRBV29-1,TRBJ2-7,few,12,TRBD1,CSARTGHYEQYF,TGCAGCGCTAGGACAGGGCACTACGAGCAGTACTTC
TRBV7-2,TRBJ1-5,few,16,-,CASSLAPRAVNQPQHF,TGTGCCAGCAGCTTAGCGCCCAGGGCGGTCAATCAGCCCCAGCATTTT
TRBV25-1,TRBJ1-1,-,13,TRBD1,CASSPPGGTEAFF,TGTGCCAGCAGTCCGCCAGGGGGGACTGAAGCTTTCTTT
TRBV6-5,TRBJ1-6,few,13,-,CASRYTRDSPLHF,TGTGCCAGCAGATACACCAGGGATTCACCCCTCCACTTT